This T cell receptor beta chain was captured in a study of CD8 T cells in ankylosing spondylitis. This CDR3 is built from 14 residues. CDR1 and CDR2 (germline): WSHSY, SAAADI. V was pared by 3 bases and J by 1 base, with 7 bases between. General study findings and limits: Reactive arthritis synovial fluid and blood were previously reported to contain some motif variants. Significant enrichment of disease-linked clones was reported in matched ankylosing spondylitis synovial fluid.

In TCRdb, the 5' RACE reads were re-called with MiXCR into one record per CDR3 protein. The repertoire holds about 200,000 distinct CDR3 sequences, with around 13% as singletons. Only a few counts were recorded for this clonotype. Its specificity is not known. The TCR comes from a male donor with ankylosing spondylitis or in good health (not recorded which). Sequenced: blood, either unsorted or a sorted T cell fraction (not recorded which). The chain links TRBV10-2 to TRBJ2-1; D not resolved. The CDR3 bases are TGCGCCAGCAGTGAACTGGGGTCCTACAATGAGCAGTTCTTC. This sequence encodes CASSELGSYNEQFF.